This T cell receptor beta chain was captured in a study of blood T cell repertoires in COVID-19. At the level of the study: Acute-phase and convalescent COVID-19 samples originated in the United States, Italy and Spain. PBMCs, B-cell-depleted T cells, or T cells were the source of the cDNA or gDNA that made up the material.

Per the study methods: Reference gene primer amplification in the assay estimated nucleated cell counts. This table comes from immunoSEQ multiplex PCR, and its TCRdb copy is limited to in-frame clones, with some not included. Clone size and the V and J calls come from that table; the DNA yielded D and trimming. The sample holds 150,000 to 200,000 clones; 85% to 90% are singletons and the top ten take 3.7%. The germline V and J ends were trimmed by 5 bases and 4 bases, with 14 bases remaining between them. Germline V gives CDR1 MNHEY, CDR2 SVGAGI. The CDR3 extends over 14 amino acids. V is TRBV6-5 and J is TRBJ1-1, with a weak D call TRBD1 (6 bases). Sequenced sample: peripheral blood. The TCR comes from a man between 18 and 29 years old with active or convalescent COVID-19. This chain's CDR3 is CASSRGGISTEAFF. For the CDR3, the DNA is TGTGCCAGCAGTAGGGGGGGGATTAGCACTGAAGCTTTCTTT.